This entry lists 32 T cell receptor beta chains sequenced from one sample in a study of a mutant IDH1 vaccine in newly diagnosed glioma. Specified time point: baseline, week 1 (first vaccination visit). Specified treatment: pre-vaccination baseline after standard-of-care therapy. Profiling relied on immunoSEQ multiplex PCR, and the TCRdb table lists in-frame clones only, not all of them. The table has roughly 51,000 clones, about nine tenths seen once. Sequencing was performed on PBMCs, taken from a glioma patient treated with radiotherapy, temozolomide or both. The source of these receptors is a man between 35 and 55 years old with glioma.

The V call is TRBV7-9, the J call TRBJ2-7, with 7 bases that match TRBD1. The CDR3 covers 15 residues. V trimming: 4 bases; J trimming: 2 bases; junction bases outside the gene matches: 8. In germline, CDR1 is SEHNR, CDR2 FQNEAQ (reference sequence). CDR3 in amino acids: CASSSLRDSPYEQYF. The DNA for the CDR3 is TGTGCCAGCAGCTCCCTCCGGGACAGTCCCTACGAGCAGTACTTC.

The chain couples TRBV19 to TRBJ1-1; D gene uncertain. The germline V gene has CDR1 LNHDA and CDR2 SQIVND (reference sequence). This CDR3 has 13 amino acids. Trimming pared 3 bases from V and 0 bases from J, leaving 5 bases between. The CDR3 sequence is CASSMTVNTEAFF. In DNA, the CDR3 is TGTGCCAGTAGTATGACGGTGAACACTGAAGCTTTCTTT.

V gene TRBV21-1 combines with J gene TRBJ2-2; the table's TRBD2 call for D was not verified on the DNA. TRBV21-1 is classified as a pseudogene. The CDR3 sequence is 19 residues long. The CDR3, as DNA: TGTGCCAGCAGCTCTCGAGGACTAGCGGGACCAGGGAACACCGGGGAGCTGTTTTTT. Protein product: CASSSRGLAGPGNTGELFF.

As concerns this clone: Other DNA sequences in the same sample also yield this CDR3. The V and J genes are TRBV2 and TRBJ2-7; D gene ambiguous. Germline lookup yields CDR1 SNHLY and CDR2 FYNNEI. The V gene lost 6 bases and the J gene lost 2 bases, with 17 bases spanning the gap. This CDR3 spans 15 amino acids. CDR3 DNA sequence: TGTGCCAGCAGCTCTGGGCCGAGCATAACCTACGAGCAGTACTTC. The encoded protein is CASSSGPSITYEQYF.

This chain links TRBV6-5 with TRBJ2-7; D remains unclear. The CDR3 sequence is 14 residues long. The germline V gene encodes CDR1 MNHEY and CDR2 SVGAGI. V lost 6 bases to trimming and J lost 6 bases, with 18 bases between them. CDR3 DNA sequence: TGTGCCAGCAGGGAACTGGACCTCTATACCGAGCAGTACTTC. Translated: CASRELDLYTEQYF.

This sequence joins TRBV5-1 and TRBJ2-1; no firm D call. Germline V gives CDR1 SGHRS, CDR2 YFSETQ. Between the trimmed V and J ends, which lost 2 bases and 0 bases, there was a span of 6 bases. The CDR3 has 14 amino acids. DNA for the CDR3: TGCGCCAGCAGCTTTGGGAACTCCTACAATGAGCAGTTCTTC. Translating it yields CASSFGNSYNEQFF.

This clone was counted between two and nine times. The chain employs TRBV10-1 and TRBJ1-1; 8 positions agree with TRBD1. CDR1 is WNHNN, CDR2 SYGVQD, per germline (reference sequence). V shed 3 bases, J shed 0 bases, and the junction held 6 bases outside the gene matches. This CDR3 is 16 amino acids long. CDR3 sequence reads: CASSEAGGLLNTEAFF. DNA for the CDR3: TGCGCCAGCAGTGAAGCAGGGGGCTTGTTGAACACTGAAGCTTTCTTT.

The chain links TRBV19 to TRBJ1-2; no firm D call. V was pared by 10 bases and J by 8 bases, with 14 bases between. Germline CDR1 is LNHDA and CDR2 is SQIVND (reference sequence). The CDR3 loop spans 11 amino acids. CDR3 residues: CATMGGLGYTF. For the CDR3, the DNA is TGTGCCACCATGGGAGGTCTGGGCTACACCTTC.

The V gene is TRBV19, the J gene TRBJ2-1; 12 nucleotides line up with TRBD2. V shed 6 bases, J shed 8 bases, and the junction held 11 bases outside the gene matches. From germline, CDR1 is LNHDA and CDR2 SQIVND (reference sequence). The CDR3 runs 16 residues. CDR3 in amino acids: CASSTPRTSGTYEQFF. CDR3 bases: TGTGCCAGTAGCACCCCCAGGACTAGCGGGACCTATGAGCAGTTCTTC. Using reference TRBV19 and TRBJ2-1 for the parts outside the CDR3, the full variable domain is DGGITQSPKYLFRKEGQNVTLSCEQNLNHDAMYWYRQDPGQGLRLIYYSQIVNDFQKGDIAEGYSVSREKKESFPLTVTSAQKNPTAFYLCASSTPRTSGTYEQFFGPGTRLTVL.

The chain employs TRBV7-2 and TRBJ2-3; D tentatively reads TRBD1 or TRBD2 (6 bases each). Germline-derived CDR1 and CDR2 are SGHTA and FQGNSA. V was clipped by 5 bases and J by 1 base, with 10 bases between them. The CDR3 covers 14 residues. In DNA form, the CDR3 reads TGTGCCAGCAGCCTAAGGGGGGGCACAGATACGCAGTATTTT. It is translated as CASSLRGGTDTQYF.

The table lists this clone with a count of one. The chain couples TRBV5-6 to TRBJ1-2, with no clear D. Germline V gene lookup returns CDR1 SGHDT and CDR2 YYEEEE. The CDR3 spans 12 residues. V dropped 2 bases and J dropped 13 bases, with 15 bases sitting between them. The CDR3 DNA follows: TGTGCCAGCAGCTTTACGGAACACTCGGCCACCTTC. This encodes CASSFTEHSATF.

The rearrangement uses TRBV7-6 and TRBJ1-2; 10 nucleotides align to TRBD1. The length of the CDR3 is 13 residues. Germline V gene sequence: CDR1 SGHVS, CDR2 FNYEAQ. The V and J ends lost 5 bases and 14 bases, in that order; junction bases with no gene match: 11. In DNA form, the CDR3 reads TGTGCCAGCAGCGCCGGGACAGGGGTAATTGGAACCTTC. This encodes CASSAGTGVIGTF.

The chain joins TRBV7-9 to TRBJ1-1; D is possibly TRBD1 (6 bases). Trimming pared 7 bases from V and 0 bases from J, leaving 9 bases between. In germline, CDR1 is SEHNR, CDR2 FQNEAQ (reference sequence). The CDR3 consists of 13 residues. CDR3 nucleotide sequence: TGTGCCAGCATGGGACAAATGAACACTGAAGCTTTCTTT. It encodes CASMGQMNTEAFF.

The chain has TRBV29-1 and TRBJ2-5; D gene ambiguous. CDR3 length: 13 amino acids. Germline assignment: CDR1 SQVTM and CDR2 ANQGSEA. Trimming took 4 bases from V and 5 from J, leaving 14 bases between them. The CDR3 DNA sequence: TGCAGCGTTGTCGGTGGGGTCGGGGAGACCCAGTACTTC. Protein sequence: CSVVGGVGETQYF.

CDR3 region: CASSRLAGNQETQYF. Here the CDR3 DNA reads TGTGCCAGCAGTCGACTAGCGGGCAACCAAGAGACCCAGTACTTC. The chain combines TRBV6-5 with TRBJ2-5; TRBD2 aligns across 10 bases. The CDR3 extends over 15 amino acids. Germline CDR1 reads MNHEY; CDR2 reads SVGAGI. The trim removed 5 bases at V and 0 bases at J, leaving 3 bases unmatched.

This sequence joins TRBV5-4 and TRBJ1-3, with a possible D match to TRBD1 (5 bases). This CDR3 comprises 15 residues. Germline V gene sequence: CDR1 SGHNT, CDR2 YYREEE (reference sequence). V was pared by 0 bases and J by 0 bases, with 7 bases between. CDR3 sequence (DNA): TGTGCCAGCAGCTTGGGGGGGACCTCTGGAAACACCATATATTTT. Its translation: CASSLGGTSGNTIYF.

The chain uses TRBV9 and TRBJ2-6; possible D gene TRBD2, 7 bases. The CDR3 runs to 15 residues. Germline loops: CDR1 SGDLS, CDR2 YYNGEE. V lost 5 bases and J lost 4, with 13 bases in between. CDR3 coding DNA: TGTGCCAGCAGGAAAGGGGGGGGAGGGGCCAACGTCCTGACTTTC. Translating it yields CASRKGGGGANVLTF.

The chain couples TRBV7-6 to TRBJ2-5; unclear D gene. This CDR3 is built from 13 residues. V was clipped by 2 bases and J by 2 bases, with 6 bases between them. The germline gives CDR1 SGHVS, CDR2 FNYEAQ. CDR3 in DNA: TGTGCCAGCAGCTTATGGCGGCAAGAGACCCAGTACTTC. Translating gives CASSLWRQETQYF. Variable domain in full (rest from reference TRBV7-6 and TRBJ2-5): GAGVSQSPRYKVTKRGQDVALRCDPISGHVSLYWYRQALGQGPEFLTYFNYEAQQDKSGLPNDRFSAERPEGSISTLTIQRTEQRDSAMYRCASSLWRQETQYFGPGTRLLVL.

The V gene is TRBV25-1, the J gene TRBJ2-7; possibly TRBD2 for D (6 bases). The V end was cut by 5 bases, the J end by 0 bases, with 11 bases between. The CDR3 extends over 14 amino acids. Germline values: CDR1 MGHDK, CDR2 SYGVNS. CDR3 loop: CASSKPEGSYEQYF. The CDR3, as DNA: TGTGCCAGCAGTAAACCGGAGGGCTCCTACGAGCAGTACTTC.

The chain joins TRBV5-6 to TRBJ2-1, with TRBD2 matching over 7 bases. The CDR3 runs to 16 residues. V shed 1 base and J 5 bases; nucleotides not matched to a gene: 9. The germline V gene encodes CDR1 SGHDT and CDR2 YYEEEE. CDR3 residues: CASSLRGGRFDNEQFF. The CDR3 DNA follows: TGTGCCAGCAGCTTGCGGGGAGGGAGATTCGACAATGAGCAGTTCTTC.

The rearrangement joins TRBV9 to TRBJ2-5; TRBD2 agrees at 9 bases. CDR1 and CDR2 (germline): SGDLS, YYNGEE. The CDR3 covers 15 residues. The junction had 6 bases not matched to a gene; V was cut back by 3 bases and J by 3 bases. CDR3 DNA: TGTGCCAGCAGCGCCGGCGGGAGGGGGGAAGAGACCCAGTACTTC. Translated: CASSAGGRGEETQYF.

The DNA for the CDR3 is TGCGCCAGCAGTGCAGGGGGGTCTAATGAAAAACTGTTTTTT. Encoded protein: CASSAGGSNEKLFF. This rearrangement joins TRBV10-2 to TRBJ1-4; 7 bases are a match to TRBD1. This CDR3 spans 14 amino acids. Germline-derived CDR1 and CDR2 are WSHSY and SAAADI. V was clipped by 4 bases and J by 3 bases; unmatched bases: 2.

The genes are TRBV7-3 and TRBJ2-2, with D unclear. The CDR3 covers 11 residues. The V and J ends lost 4 bases and 3 bases respectively, with 0 bases between them. Germline CDR1 and CDR2: SGHTA and FQGTGA. CDR3 residues: CASSYTGELFF. Here the CDR3 DNA reads TGTGCCAGCAGCTACACCGGGGAGCTGTTTTTT. The entire variable domain, with the rest obtained from reference TRBV7-3 and TRBJ2-2, is as follows: GAGVSQTPSNKVTEKGKYVELRCDPISGHTALYWYRQSLGQGPEFLIYFQGTGAADDSGLPNDRFFAVRPEGSVSTLKIQRTERGDSAVYLCASSYTGELFFGEGSRLTVL.

In DNA form, the CDR3 reads TGTGCCAGTGCCTTGGGCGGGGAGCTGTTTTTT. It encodes CASALGGELFF. The chain employs TRBV7-9 and TRBJ2-2; D is undetermined. With 9 bases removed from V and 7 bases from J, the gap between germline ends came to 9 bases. This CDR3 contains 11 residues. Germline values: CDR1 SEHNR, CDR2 FQNEAQ (reference sequence). Full variable domain (missing parts from reference TRBV7-9 and TRBJ2-2): DTGVSQNPRHKITKRGQNVTFRCDPISEHNRLYWYRQTLGQGPEFLTYFQNEAQLEKSRLLSDRFSAERPKGSFSTLEIQRTEQGDSAMYLCASALGGELFFGEGSRLTVL.

Remarks on this clone: The germline gene is not matched at one end of the junction; a read error may be the cause. The chain has TRBV13 and TRBJ1-1; the D gene is possibly TRBD1 (5 bases). Germline V gene data show CDR1 as PRHDT and CDR2 as FYEKMQ (reference sequence). The CDR3 extends over 12 amino acids. The CDR3 DNA reads TGTGCCAGCAGCAGTAAGGGACGGTGGCTGATCTTT. This gives the protein CASSSKGRWLIF.

The rearrangement joins TRBV4-3 to TRBJ1-2, with a possible D match to TRBD1 (5 bases). This CDR3 region has 15 residues. Trimming removed 5 bases from V and 0 bases from J, with 13 bases in between. Germline-derived CDR1 and CDR2 are LGHNA and YSLEER. The DNA of the CDR3 is TGCGCCAGCAGCGCTTCCGACAGCGCTAACTATGGCTACACCTTC. It yields the protein CASSASDSANYGYTF.

The CDR3 DNA is TGTGCCAGCAGCACACGACCCCAGGGGTCTTCCTACGAGCAGTACTTC. Amino acid sequence: CASSTRPQGSSYEQYF. The chain couples TRBV7-8 to TRBJ2-7; TRBD1 is a possible D gene (6 bases). Trimming pared 5 bases from V and 1 base from J, leaving 18 bases between. The length of the CDR3 is 16 residues. CDR1 and CDR2 (germline): SGHVS, FQNEAQ.

CDR3 coding DNA: TGTGCCAGCAGTGGACAGGGGGCGACTGAAGCTTTCTTT. Its protein product is CASSGQGATEAFF. V gene TRBV6-6 combines with J gene TRBJ1-1; 11 positions agree with TRBD1. From germline, CDR1 is MNHNY and CDR2 SVGAGI (reference sequence). J lost 5 bases, V lost 5 bases, and 1 base had no gene match. The CDR3 sequence is 13 residues long.

V gene TRBV7-9 combines with J gene TRBJ2-1; D remains unclear. Germline V gives CDR1 SEHNR, CDR2 FQNEAQ (reference sequence). The CDR3 has 14 residues. Trimming took 4 bases from V and 3 from J, leaving 10 bases between them. CDR3: CASSSVGFYNEQFF. CDR3 coding DNA: TGTGCCAGCAGCTCGGTAGGTTTCTACAATGAGCAGTTCTTC.

The rearrangement uses TRBV18 and TRBJ2-3; the D is unclear. V was trimmed by 8 bases and J by 0 bases, leaving 3 bases between them. The CDR3 length is 11 residues. From germline, CDR1 is KGHSH and CDR2 LQKENI. The CDR3 protein is CASKSTDTQYF. The CDR3 bases are TGTGCCAGCAAAAGCACAGATACGCAGTATTTT.

The chain is built from TRBV29-1 and TRBJ2-3; 7 nucleotides line up with TRBD2. V was pared by 7 bases and J by 0 bases, with 4 bases of the junction left unmatched. The germline CDR1 and CDR2 sequences are SQVTM and ANQGSEA. This CDR3 is built from 13 residues. This CDR3 reads CSAWGGSTDTQYF. The CDR3 DNA is TGCAGCGCATGGGGGGGGAGCACAGATACGCAGTATTTT.

CDR3 sequence (DNA): TGCGCCACCCTCAAGGGTGCAAACACAGATACGCAGTATTTT. Translating gives CATLKGANTDTQYF. This sequence joins TRBV5-1 and TRBJ2-3; no firm D call. Trimming cost V 9 bases and J 2 bases, with 16 bases left between them. The CDR3 has 14 residues. CDR1 and CDR2 from the germline V gene are SGHRS and YFSETQ.